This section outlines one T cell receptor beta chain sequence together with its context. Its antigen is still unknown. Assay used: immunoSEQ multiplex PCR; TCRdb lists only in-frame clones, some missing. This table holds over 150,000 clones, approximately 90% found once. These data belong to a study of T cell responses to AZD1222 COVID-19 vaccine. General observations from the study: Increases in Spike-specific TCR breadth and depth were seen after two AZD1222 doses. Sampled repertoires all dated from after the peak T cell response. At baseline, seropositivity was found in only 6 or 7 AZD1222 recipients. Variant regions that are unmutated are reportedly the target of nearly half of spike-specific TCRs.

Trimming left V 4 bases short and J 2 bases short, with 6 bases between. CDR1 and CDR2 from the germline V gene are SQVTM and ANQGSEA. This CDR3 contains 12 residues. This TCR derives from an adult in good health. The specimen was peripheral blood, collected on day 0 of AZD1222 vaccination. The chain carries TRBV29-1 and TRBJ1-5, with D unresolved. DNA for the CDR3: TGCAGCGTTGGAGCCGGCAATCAGCCCCAGCATTTT. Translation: CSVGAGNQPQHF.